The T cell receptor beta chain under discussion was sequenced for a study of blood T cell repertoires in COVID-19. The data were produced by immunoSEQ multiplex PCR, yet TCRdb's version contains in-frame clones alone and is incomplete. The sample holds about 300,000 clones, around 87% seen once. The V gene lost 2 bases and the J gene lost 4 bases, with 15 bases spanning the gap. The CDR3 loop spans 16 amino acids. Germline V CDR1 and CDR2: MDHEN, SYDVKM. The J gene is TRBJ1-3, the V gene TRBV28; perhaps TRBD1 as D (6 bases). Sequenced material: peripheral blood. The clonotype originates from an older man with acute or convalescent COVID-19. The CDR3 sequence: CASSLAQQGFGNTIYF. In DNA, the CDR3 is TGTGCCAGCAGTTTAGCCCAACAGGGATTCGGAAACACCATATATTTT. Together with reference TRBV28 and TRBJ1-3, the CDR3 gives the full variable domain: DVKVTQSSRYLVKRTGEKVFLECVQDMDHENMFWYRQDPGLGLRLIYFSYDVKMKEKGDIPEGYSVSREKKERFSLILESASTNQTSMYLCASSLAQQGFGNTIYFGEGSWLTVV.